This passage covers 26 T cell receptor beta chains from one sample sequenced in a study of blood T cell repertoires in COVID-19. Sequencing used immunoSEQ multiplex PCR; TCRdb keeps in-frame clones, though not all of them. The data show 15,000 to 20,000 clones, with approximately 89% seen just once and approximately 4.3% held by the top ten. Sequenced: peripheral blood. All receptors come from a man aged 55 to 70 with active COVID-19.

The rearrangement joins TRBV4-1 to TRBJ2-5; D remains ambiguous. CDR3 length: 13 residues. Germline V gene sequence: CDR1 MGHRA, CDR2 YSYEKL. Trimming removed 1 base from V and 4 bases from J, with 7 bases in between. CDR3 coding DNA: TGCGCCAGCAGCCAAGTTGGCGGAGAGACCCAGTACTTC. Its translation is CASSQVGGETQYF.

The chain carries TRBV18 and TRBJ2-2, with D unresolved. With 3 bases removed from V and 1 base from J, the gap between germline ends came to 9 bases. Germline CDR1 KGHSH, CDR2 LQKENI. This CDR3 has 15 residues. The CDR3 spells CASSPGRVNTGELFF. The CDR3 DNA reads TGTGCCAGCTCACCGGGCAGAGTGAACACCGGGGAGCTGTTTTTT.

The CDR3 region has the DNA TGTGCCAGCAGCTTAGGGGGGGGCGGCACAGATACGCAGTATTTT. Translated: CASSLGGGGTDTQYF. This chain joins TRBV7-2 and TRBJ2-3; tentatively, D is TRBD2 (7 bases). CDR1 is SGHTA and CDR2 is FQGNSA in the germline V gene. V was trimmed by 1 base and J by 1 base, leaving 9 bases between them. CDR3 length equals 15 residues.

The CDR3 DNA reads as TGCGCCAGTCATACAGGGGTGGCTGGCTACACCTTC. Protein sequence: CASHTGVAGYTF. V and J are TRBV5-1 and TRBJ1-2, with 7 bases that match TRBD1. The germline gives CDR1 SGHRS, CDR2 YFSETQ. The CDR3 is 12 residues long. The V gene end was trimmed by 8 bases and the J gene end by 7 bases; junction bases not matched to a gene: 8.

This chain's CDR3 is CASSYSESNSPLHF. The DNA of the CDR3 is TGTGCCAGCAGTTACTCTGAGAGTAATTCACCCCTCCACTTT. The chain has TRBV6-6 and TRBJ1-6; D is ambiguous. This CDR3 is 14 amino acids long. From germline, CDR1 is MNHNY and CDR2 SVGAGI (reference sequence). Trimming left V 0 bases short and J 6 bases short, with 6 bases between.

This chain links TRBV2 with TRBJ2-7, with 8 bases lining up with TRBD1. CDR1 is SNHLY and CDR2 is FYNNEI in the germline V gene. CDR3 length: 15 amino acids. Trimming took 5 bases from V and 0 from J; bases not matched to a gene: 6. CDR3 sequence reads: CASSRETGVSYEQYV. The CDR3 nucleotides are TGTGCCAGCAGTCGCGAGACAGGGGTCTCCTACGAGCAGTACGTC.

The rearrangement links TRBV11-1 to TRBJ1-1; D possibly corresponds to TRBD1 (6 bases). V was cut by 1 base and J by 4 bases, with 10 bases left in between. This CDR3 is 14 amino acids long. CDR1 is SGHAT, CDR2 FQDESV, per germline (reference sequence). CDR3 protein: CASSLEGVTTEAFF. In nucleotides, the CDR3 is TGTGCCAGCAGCTTAGAGGGGGTGACCACTGAAGCTTTCTTT. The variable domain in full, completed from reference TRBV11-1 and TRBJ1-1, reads EAEVAQSPRYKITEKSQAVAFWCDPISGHATLYWYRQILGQGPELLVQFQDESVVDDSQLPKDRFSAERLKGVDSTLKIQPAELGDSAMYLCASSLEGVTTEAFFGQGTRLTVV.

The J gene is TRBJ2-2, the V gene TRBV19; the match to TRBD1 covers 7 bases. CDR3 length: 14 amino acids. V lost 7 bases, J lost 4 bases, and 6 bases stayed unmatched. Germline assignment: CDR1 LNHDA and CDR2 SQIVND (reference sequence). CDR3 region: CASTLTGATGELFF. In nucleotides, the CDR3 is TGTGCCAGTACTTTAACAGGGGCCACCGGGGAGCTGTTTTTT.

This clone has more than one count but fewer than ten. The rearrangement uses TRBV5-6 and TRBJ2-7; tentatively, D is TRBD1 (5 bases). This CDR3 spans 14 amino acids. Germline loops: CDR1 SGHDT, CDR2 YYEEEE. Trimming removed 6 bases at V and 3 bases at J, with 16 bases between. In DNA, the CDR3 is TGTGCCAGCACTCCAGGGTTATCCCTCTACGAGCAGTACTTC. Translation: CASTPGLSLYEQYF. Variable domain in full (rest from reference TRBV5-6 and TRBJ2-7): DAGVTQSPTHLIKTRGQQVTLRCSPKSGHDTVSWYQQALGQGPQFIFQYYEEEERQRGNFPDRFSGHQFPNYSSELNVNALLLGDSALYLCASTPGLSLYEQYFGPGTRLTVT.

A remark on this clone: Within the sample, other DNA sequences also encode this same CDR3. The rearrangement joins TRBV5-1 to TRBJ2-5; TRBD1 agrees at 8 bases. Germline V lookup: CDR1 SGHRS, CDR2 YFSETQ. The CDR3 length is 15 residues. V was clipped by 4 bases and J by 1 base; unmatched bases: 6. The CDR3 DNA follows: TGCGCCAGCAGCCCGGACAGGGTCGGCCAAGAGACCCAGTACTTC. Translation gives CASSPDRVGQETQYF.

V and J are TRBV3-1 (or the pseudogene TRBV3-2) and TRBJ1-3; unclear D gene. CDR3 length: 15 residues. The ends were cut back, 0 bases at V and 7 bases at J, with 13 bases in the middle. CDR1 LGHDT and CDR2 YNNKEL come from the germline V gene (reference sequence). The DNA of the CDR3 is TGTGCCAGCAGCCAAGAGTTGGCCGACGGGAACACCATATATTTT. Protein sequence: CASSQELADGNTIYF.

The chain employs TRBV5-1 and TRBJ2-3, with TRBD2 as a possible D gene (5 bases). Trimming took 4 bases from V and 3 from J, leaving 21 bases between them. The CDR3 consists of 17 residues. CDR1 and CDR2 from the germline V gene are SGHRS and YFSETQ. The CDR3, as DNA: TGCGCCAGCAGCCCGGACGTAGAGGAGCGGTTAACAGATACGCAGTATTTT. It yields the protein CASSPDVEERLTDTQYF.

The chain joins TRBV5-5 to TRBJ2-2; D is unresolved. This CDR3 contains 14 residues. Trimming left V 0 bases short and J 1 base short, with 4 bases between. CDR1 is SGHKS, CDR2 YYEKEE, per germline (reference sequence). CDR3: CASSLAMNTGELFF. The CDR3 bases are TGTGCCAGCAGCTTGGCAATGAACACCGGGGAGCTGTTTTTT.

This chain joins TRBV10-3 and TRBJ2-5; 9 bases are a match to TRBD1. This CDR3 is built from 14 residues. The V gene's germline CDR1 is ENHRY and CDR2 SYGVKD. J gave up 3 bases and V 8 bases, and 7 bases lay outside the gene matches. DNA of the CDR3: TGTGCCATCGGTAAATGGACAGGGGAAGAGACCCAGTACTTC. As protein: CAIGKWTGEETQYF.

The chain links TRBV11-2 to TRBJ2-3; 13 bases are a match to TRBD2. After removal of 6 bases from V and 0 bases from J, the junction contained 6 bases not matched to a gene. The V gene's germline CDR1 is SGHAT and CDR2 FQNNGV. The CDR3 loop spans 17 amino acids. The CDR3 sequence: CASRRTSGGSSTDTQYF. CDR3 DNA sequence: TGTGCCAGCAGGCGGACTAGCGGGGGATCTAGCACAGATACGCAGTATTTT.

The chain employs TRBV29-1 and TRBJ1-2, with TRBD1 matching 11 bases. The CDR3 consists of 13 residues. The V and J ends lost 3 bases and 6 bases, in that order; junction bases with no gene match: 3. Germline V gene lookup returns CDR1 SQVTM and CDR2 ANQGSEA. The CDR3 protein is CSVEDRGLHGYTF. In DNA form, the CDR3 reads TGCAGCGTTGAGGACAGGGGGCTTCATGGCTACACCTTC.

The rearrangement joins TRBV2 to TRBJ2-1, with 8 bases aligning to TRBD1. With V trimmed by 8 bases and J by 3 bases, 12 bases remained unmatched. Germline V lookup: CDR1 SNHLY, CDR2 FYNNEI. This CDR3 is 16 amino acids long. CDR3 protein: CASGKGQAALYNEQFF. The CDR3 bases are TGTGCCAGCGGAAAGGGACAGGCGGCGCTCTACAATGAGCAGTTCTTC.

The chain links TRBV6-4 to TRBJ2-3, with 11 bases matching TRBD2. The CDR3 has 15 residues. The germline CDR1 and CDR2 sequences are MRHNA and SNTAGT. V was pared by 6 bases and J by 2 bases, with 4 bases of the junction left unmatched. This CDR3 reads CASSVTSGDTDTQYF. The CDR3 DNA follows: TGTGCCAGCAGCGTGACTAGCGGGGACACAGATACGCAGTATTTT.

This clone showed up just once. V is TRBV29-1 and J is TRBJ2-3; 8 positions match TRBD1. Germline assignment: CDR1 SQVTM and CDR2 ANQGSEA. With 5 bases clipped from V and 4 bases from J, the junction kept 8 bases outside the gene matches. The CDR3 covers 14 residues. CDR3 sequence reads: CSVLWTGFPDTQYF. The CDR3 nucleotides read TGCAGCGTTTTGTGGACAGGGTTTCCAGATACGCAGTATTTT.

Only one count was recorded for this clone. The CDR3: CASTKGQGKTQYF. CDR3 nucleotides: TGTGCCAGCACTAAGGGACAGGGGAAGACCCAGTACTTC. This chain joins TRBV7-8 and TRBJ2-5; 10 nucleotides line up with TRBD1. The CDR3 sequence is 13 residues long. The V and J ends lost 7 bases and 6 bases, in that order; junction bases with no gene match: 5. The germline CDR1 and CDR2 sequences are SGHVS and FQNEAQ.

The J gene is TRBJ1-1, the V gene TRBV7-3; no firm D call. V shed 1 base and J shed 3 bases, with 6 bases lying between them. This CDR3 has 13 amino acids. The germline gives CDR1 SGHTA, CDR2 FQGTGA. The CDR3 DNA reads TGTGCCAGCAGCTTAAACAAACACACTGAAGCTTTCTTT. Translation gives CASSLNKHTEAFF.

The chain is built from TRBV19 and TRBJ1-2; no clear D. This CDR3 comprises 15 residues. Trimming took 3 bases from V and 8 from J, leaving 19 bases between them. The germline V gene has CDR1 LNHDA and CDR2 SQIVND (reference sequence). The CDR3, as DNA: TGTGCCAGTAGTATGCAGTCTCCGCTTTCTCAGGGCTACACCTTC. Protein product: CASSMQSPLSQGYTF.

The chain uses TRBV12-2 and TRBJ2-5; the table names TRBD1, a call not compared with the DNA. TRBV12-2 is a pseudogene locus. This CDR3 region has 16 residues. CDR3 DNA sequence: TGTGCAAGTCGCTTACACCGGGACAAGAGCCAAGAGACCCAGTACTTC. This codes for CASRLHRDKSQETQYF.

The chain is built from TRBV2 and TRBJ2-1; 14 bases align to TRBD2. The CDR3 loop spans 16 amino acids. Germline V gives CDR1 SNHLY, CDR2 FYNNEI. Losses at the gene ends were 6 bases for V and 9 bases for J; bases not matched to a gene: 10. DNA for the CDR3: TGTGCCAGCAGGGGAGCCGGGACTAGCGGGGGAGGTGAGCAGTTCTTC. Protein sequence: CASRGAGTSGGGEQFF.

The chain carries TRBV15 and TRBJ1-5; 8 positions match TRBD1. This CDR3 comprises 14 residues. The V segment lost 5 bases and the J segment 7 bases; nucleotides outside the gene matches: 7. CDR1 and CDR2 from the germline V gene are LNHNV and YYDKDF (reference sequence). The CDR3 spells CATSWTGSEQPQHF. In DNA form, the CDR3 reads TGTGCCACCAGCTGGACAGGGTCAGAGCAGCCCCAGCATTTT.

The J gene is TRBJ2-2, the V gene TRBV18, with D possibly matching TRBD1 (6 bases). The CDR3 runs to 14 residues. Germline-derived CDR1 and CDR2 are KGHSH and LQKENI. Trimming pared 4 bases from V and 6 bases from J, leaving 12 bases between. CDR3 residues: CASSREQGAGELFF. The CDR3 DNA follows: TGTGCCAGCTCACGGGAACAGGGAGCCGGGGAGCTGTTTTTT. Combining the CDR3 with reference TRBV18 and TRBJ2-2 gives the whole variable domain NAGVMQNPRHLVRRRGQEARLRCSPMKGHSHVYWYRQLPEEGLKFMVYLQKENIIDESGMPKERFSAEFPKEGPSILRIQQVVRGDSAAYFCASSREQGAGELFFGEGSRLTVL.